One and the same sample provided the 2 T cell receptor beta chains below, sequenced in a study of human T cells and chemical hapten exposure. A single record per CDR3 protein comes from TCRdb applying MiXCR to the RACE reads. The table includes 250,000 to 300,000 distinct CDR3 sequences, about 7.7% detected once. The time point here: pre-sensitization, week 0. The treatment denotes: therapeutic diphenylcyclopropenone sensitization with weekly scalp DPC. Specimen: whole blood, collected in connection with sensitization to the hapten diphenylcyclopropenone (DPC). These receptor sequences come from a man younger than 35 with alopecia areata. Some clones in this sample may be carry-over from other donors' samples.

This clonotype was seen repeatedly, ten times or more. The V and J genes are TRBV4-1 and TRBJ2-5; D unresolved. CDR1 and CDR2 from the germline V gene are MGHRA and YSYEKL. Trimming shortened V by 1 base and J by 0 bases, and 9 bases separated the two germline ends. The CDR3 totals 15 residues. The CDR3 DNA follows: TGCGCCAGCAGCCAAGGGACCGGTTACCAAGAGACCCAGTACTTC. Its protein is CASSQGTGYQETQYF.

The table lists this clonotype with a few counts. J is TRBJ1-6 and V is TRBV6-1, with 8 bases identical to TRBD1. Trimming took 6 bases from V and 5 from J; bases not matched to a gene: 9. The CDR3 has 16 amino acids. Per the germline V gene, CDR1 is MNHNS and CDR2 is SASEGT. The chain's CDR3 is CASSLRGPRNNSPLHF. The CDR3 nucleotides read TGTGCCAGCAGCCTCAGGGGGCCTCGGAATAATTCACCCCTCCACTTT.